This passage covers 12 T cell receptor beta chains from one sample sequenced in a study of blood T cells in healthy people across ages. For the second PCR, which ran for about 6 to 12 cycles, a sample-barcoded 5' primer and a J-beta primer mix were used. Each CDR3 protein gets one entry after TCRdb re-called the 5' RACE reads with MiXCR. The sample shows about 500,000 distinct CDR3 sequences, about 25% of them seen only once. A further study also used this sample, focusing on T cells of mothers and their children.

Source material: blood. The receptors shown here come from a boy younger than 18 in good health.

This rearrangement joins TRBV12-3 or TRBV12-4 to TRBJ1-4; TRBD1 matches 9 bases. This CDR3 spans 15 amino acids. Unmatched junction bases numbered 9, after V lost 5 bases and J lost 8 bases. The CDR3 nucleotides read TGTGCCAGCAGTCCTCGACAGGGGGTGGGCGAAAAACTGTTTTTT. It specifies CASSPRQGVGEKLFF.

In the case of this clonotype: One end of the junction does not line up with germline, which may come from a read error. The V and J genes are TRBV12-3 or TRBV12-4 and TRBJ2-5, with 9 nucleotides matching TRBD2. The J call may be faulty, since TRBJ2-7 better matches the DNA end. This CDR3 has 13 residues. CDR3 sequence: CASSLAGKFEQYF. CDR3 bases: TGTGCCAGCAGTCTAGCGGGGAAGTTCGAGCAGTACTTC.

The chain carries TRBV3-1 and TRBJ1-4; 12 bases match TRBD1. Germline loops: CDR1 LGHDT, CDR2 YNNKEL (reference sequence). V was clipped by 0 bases and J by 9 bases; unmatched bases: 5. CDR3 size: 16 residues. CDR3 nucleotides: TGTGCCAGCAGCCAAGACGTAAGGGACAGGGGGCAAAAACTGTTTTTT. Translation gives CASSQDVRDRGQKLFF. Together with reference TRBV3-1 and TRBJ1-4, the CDR3 gives the full variable domain: DTAVSQTPKYLVTQMGNDKSIKCEQNLGHDTMYWYKQDSKKFLKIMFSYNNKELIINETVPNRFSPKSPDKAHLNLHINSLELGDSAVYFCASSQDVRDRGQKLFFGSGTQLSVL.

This rearrangement joins TRBV5-1 to TRBJ2-2; D gene ambiguous. The ends were cut back, 4 bases at V and 0 bases at J, with 13 bases in the middle. The V gene's germline CDR1 is SGHRS and CDR2 YFSETQ. The CDR3 is 16 amino acids. The CDR3 protein is CASSPDIWTNTGELFF. The CDR3 DNA sequence: TGCGCCAGCAGCCCGGATATCTGGACGAACACCGGGGAGCTGTTTTTT.

The table lists this clonotype with a few counts. The gene calls are TRBV20-1 and TRBJ2-5; 8 bases map to TRBD2. This CDR3 spans 12 amino acids. Looked up from germline, CDR1 is DFQATT and CDR2 is SNEGSKA (reference sequence). V shed 4 bases and J 5 bases; nucleotides not matched to a gene: 3. The CDR3 nucleotides are TGCAGTGCTAAGCGGGAGTCGGAGACCCAGTACTTC. It encodes CSAKRESETQYF.

This chain connects TRBV6-2 or TRBV6-3 to TRBJ2-1, with D possibly matching TRBD1 (5 bases). V dropped 5 bases and J dropped 9 bases, with 14 bases sitting between them. CDR3 length equals 13 residues. Germline V gives CDR1 MNHEY, CDR2 SVGEGT. In nucleotides, the CDR3 is TGTGCCAGCAGTACCAGGGTCCTCGGTGAGCAGTTCTTC. Amino acid sequence: CASSTRVLGEQFF.

The chain joins TRBV4-1 to TRBJ2-5; D uncertain. Near its end, the DNA agrees better with TRBJ2-1, so the J call may be wrong. In germline, CDR1 is MGHRA, CDR2 YSYEKL. The length of the CDR3 is 12 residues. CDR3 amino acids: CASSHEDGEQFF. The CDR3 DNA is TGCGCCAGCAGCCATGAGGATGGTGAGCAGTTCTTC.

CDR3 sequence (DNA): TGTGCCAGCAGCCTCCTTGGGACAGGGACGGGGGAGCAGTACTTC. This codes for CASSLLGTGTGEQYF. The chain recombines TRBV7-9 with TRBJ2-5, with 9 bases matching TRBD1. Germline V gene data show CDR1 as SEHNR and CDR2 as FQNEAQ (reference sequence). With 5 bases clipped from V and 11 bases from J, the junction kept 15 bases outside the gene matches. CDR3 length equals 15 residues.

The rearrangement links TRBV5-1 to TRBJ2-1; D may be TRBD2 (5 bases). The end of the DNA is better explained by TRBJ2-7, so the J call may be wrong. The CDR3 extends over 13 amino acids. From germline, CDR1 is SGHRS and CDR2 YFSETQ. CDR3 protein: CASSSNLSGEQYF. CDR3 nucleotides: TGCGCCAGCAGCTCCAACTTAAGCGGCGAGCAGTACTTC.

J is TRBJ2-1 and V is TRBV27, with 9 bases that match TRBD2. Germline loops: CDR1 MNHEY, CDR2 SMNVEV (reference sequence). Unmatched junction bases numbered 7, after V lost 6 bases and J lost 4 bases. The CDR3 is made up of 15 amino acids. The CDR3 loop reads CASRQGLASYNEQFF. DNA for the CDR3: TGTGCCAGCAGACAAGGACTAGCGTCTTACAATGAGCAGTTCTTC.

This clonotype came up a few times. This chain connects TRBV5-1 to TRBJ2-5, with 10 positions matching TRBD2. The germline CDR1 and CDR2 sequences are SGHRS and YFSETQ. J lost 2 bases, V lost 6 bases, and 16 bases had no gene match. The length of the CDR3 is 18 residues. CDR3 sequence: CASNRGLAGVRGQETQYF. The CDR3 region has the DNA TGCGCCAGCAACCGGGGGCTAGCGGGAGTGAGAGGGCAAGAGACCCAGTACTTC. Together with reference TRBV5-1 and TRBJ2-5, the CDR3 gives the full variable domain: KAGVTQTPRYLIKTRGQQVTLSCSPISGHRSVSWYQQTPGQGLQFLFEYFSETQRNKGNFPGRFSGRQFSNSRSEMNVSTLELGDSALYLCASNRGLAGVRGQETQYFGPGTRLLVL.

This clonotype occurred a few times. Just one base apart from a much larger clone, this may be a read error. Lacking the conserved final phenylalanine or tryptophan, this CDR3 likely reflects a read error. This sequence joins TRBV5-6 and TRBJ2-4; weak D call: TRBD1 (5 bases). V lost 1 base to trimming and J lost 9 bases, with 8 bases between them. Germline V lookup: CDR1 SGHDT, CDR2 YYEEEE. The CDR3 sequence is 12 residues long. Written as DNA, the CDR3 is TGTGCCAGCAGCTTGCAGGGTACCATTCAGTACATC. Translated, it gives CASSLQGTIQYI.